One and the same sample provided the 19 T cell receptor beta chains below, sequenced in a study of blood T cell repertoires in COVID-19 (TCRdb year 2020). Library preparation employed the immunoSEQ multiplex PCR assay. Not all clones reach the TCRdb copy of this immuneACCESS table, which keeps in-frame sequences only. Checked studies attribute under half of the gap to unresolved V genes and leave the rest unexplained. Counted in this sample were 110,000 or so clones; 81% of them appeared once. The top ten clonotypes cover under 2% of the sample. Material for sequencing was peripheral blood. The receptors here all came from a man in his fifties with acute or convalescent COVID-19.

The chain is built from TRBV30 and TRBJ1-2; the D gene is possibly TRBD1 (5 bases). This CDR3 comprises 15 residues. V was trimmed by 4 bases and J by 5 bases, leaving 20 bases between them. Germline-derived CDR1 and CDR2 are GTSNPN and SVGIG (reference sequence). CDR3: CAWTPRSGVWYGYTF. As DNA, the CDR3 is TGTGCCTGGACCCCACGATCGGGGGTTTGGTATGGCTACACCTTC.

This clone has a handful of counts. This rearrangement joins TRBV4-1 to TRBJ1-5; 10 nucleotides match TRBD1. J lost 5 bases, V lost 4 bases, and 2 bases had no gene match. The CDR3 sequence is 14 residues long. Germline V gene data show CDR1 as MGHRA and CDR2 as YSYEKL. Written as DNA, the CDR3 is TGCGCCAGCAGCCGTGGACAGGGGGATCAGCCCCAGCATTTT. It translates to CASSRGQGDQPQHF.

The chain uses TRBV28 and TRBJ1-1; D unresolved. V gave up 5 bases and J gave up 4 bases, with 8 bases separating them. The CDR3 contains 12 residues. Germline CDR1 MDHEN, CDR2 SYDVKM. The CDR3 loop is CASSRLVTEAFF. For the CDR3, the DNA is TGTGCCAGCAGTCGACTGGTCACTGAAGCTTTCTTT.

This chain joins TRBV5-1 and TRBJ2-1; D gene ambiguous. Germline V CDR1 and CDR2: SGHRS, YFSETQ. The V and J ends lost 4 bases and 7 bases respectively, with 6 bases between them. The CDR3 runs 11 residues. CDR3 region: CASSLQNEQFF. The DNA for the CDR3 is TGCGCCAGCAGCCTACAGAATGAGCAGTTCTTC.

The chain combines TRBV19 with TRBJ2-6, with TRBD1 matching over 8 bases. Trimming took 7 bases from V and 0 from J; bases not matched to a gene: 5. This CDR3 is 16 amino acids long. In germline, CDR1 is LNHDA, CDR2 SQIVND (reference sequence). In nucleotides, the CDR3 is TGTGCCAGTAAGGGGACAGGAGGCTCTGGGGCCAACGTCCTGACTTTC. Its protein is CASKGTGGSGANVLTF.

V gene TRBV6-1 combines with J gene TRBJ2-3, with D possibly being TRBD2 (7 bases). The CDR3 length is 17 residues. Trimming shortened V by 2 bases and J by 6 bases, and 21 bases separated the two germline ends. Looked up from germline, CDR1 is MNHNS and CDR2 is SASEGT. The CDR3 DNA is TGTGCCAGCAGTGAATTCGGACGCGGGGGCCGCGCGGATACGCAGTATTTT. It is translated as CASSEFGRGGRADTQYF.

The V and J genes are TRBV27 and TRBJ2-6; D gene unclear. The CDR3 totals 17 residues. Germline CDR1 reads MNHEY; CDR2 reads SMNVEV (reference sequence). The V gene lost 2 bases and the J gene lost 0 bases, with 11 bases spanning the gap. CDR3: CASSLGPPRSGANVLTF. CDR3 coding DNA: TGTGCCAGCAGTTTAGGGCCCCCGCGCTCTGGGGCCAACGTCCTGACTTTC.

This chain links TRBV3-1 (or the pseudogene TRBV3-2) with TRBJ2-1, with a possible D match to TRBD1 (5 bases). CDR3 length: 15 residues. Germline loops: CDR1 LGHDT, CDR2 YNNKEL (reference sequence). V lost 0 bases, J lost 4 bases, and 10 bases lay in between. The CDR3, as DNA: TGTGCCAGCAGCCAAGATCAGGGCAGTTACAATGAGCAGTTCTTC. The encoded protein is CASSQDQGSYNEQFF.

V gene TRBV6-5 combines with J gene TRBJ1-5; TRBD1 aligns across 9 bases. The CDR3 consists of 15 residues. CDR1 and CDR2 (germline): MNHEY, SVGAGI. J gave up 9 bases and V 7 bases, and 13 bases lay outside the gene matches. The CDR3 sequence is CASNYDRGGIMPQHF. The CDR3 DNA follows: TGTGCCAGCAACTATGACAGGGGGGGTATCATGCCCCAGCATTTT.

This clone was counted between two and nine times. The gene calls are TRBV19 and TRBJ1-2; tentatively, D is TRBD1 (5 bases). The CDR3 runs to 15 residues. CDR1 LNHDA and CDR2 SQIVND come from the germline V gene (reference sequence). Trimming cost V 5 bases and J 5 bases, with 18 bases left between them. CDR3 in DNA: TGTGCCAGTAGTCCGGAAACAGGTACACGATATGGCTACACCTTC. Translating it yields CASSPETGTRYGYTF.

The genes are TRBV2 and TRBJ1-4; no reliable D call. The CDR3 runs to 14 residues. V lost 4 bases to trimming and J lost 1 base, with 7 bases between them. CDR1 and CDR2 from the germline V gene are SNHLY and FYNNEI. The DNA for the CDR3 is TGTGCCAGCAGTGTTGGGAGAACTAATGAAAAACTGTTTTTT. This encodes CASSVGRTNEKLFF.

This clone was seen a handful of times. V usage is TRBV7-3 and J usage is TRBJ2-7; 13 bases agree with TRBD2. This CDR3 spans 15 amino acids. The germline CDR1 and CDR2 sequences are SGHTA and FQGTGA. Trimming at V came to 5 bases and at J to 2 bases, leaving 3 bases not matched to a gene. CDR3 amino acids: CASSPGLAGAYEQYF. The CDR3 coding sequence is TGTGCCAGCAGCCCCGGACTAGCGGGGGCCTACGAGCAGTACTTC.

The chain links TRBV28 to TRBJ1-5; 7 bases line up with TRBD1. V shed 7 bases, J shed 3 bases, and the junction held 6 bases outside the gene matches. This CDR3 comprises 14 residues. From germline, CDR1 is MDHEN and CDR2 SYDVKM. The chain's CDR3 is CASTLQGINQPQHF. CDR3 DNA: TGTGCCAGCACCTTACAGGGGATCAATCAGCCCCAGCATTTT.

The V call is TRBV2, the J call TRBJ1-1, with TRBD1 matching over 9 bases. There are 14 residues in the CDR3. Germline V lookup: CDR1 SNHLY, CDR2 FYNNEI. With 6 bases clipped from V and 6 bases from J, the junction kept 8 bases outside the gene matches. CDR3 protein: CASSGRQGVAEAFF. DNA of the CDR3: TGTGCCAGCAGCGGCAGACAGGGGGTCGCTGAAGCTTTCTTT.

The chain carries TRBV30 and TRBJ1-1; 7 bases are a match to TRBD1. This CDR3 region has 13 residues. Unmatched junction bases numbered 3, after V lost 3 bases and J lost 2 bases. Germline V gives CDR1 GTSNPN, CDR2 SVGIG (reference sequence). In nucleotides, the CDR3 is TGTGCCTGGAGAAACAGGGGAAACACTGAAGCTTTCTTT. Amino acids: CAWRNRGNTEAFF.

In DNA, the CDR3 is TGTGCCAGCAGCTTTCAGGGATCCCGCACAGATACGCAGTATTTT. Residues: CASSFQGSRTDTQYF. This chain uses TRBV7-3 with TRBJ2-3; tentatively, D is TRBD1 (5 bases). With 3 bases removed from V and 1 base from J, the gap between germline ends came to 11 bases. Germline V gene sequence: CDR1 SGHTA, CDR2 FQGTGA. This CDR3 region has 15 residues.

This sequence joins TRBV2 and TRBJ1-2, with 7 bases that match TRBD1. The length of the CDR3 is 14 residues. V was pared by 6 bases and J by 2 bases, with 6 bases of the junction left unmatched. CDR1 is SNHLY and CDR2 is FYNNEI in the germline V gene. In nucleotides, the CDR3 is TGTGCCAGCAGGAGGGGGCAATCCAACTATGGCTACACCTTC. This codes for CASRRGQSNYGYTF.

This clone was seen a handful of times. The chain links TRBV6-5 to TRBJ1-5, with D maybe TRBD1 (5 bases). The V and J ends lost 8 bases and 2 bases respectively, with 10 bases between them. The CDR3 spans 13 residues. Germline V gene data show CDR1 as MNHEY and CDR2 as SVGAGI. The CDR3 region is CASGRERNQPQHF. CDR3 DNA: TGTGCCAGCGGCAGGGAACGCAATCAGCCCCAGCATTTT.

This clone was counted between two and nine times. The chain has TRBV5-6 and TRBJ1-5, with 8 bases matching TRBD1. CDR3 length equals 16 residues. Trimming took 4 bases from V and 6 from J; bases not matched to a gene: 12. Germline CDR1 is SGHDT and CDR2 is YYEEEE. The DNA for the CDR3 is TGTGCCAGCAGCGCGGGCACAGGGGGGTACGGTCAGCCCCAGCATTTT. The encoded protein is CASSAGTGGYGQPQHF.